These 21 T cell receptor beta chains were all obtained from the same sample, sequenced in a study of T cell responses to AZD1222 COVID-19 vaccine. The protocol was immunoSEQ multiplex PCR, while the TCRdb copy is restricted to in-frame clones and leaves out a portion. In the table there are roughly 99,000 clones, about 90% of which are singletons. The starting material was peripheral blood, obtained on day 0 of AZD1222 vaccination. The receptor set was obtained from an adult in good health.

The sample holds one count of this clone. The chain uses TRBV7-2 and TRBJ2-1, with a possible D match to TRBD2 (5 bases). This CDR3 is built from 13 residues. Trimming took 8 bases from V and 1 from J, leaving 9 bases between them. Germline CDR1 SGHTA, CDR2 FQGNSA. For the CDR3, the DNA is TGTGCCAGCCGCGAGGGATCCTACAATGAGCAGTTCTTC. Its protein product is CASREGSYNEQFF.

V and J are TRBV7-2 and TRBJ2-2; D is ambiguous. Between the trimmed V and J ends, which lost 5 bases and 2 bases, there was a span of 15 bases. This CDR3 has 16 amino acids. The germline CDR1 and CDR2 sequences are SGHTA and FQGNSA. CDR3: CASSQAGLPNTGELFF. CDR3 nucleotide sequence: TGTGCCAGCAGCCAGGCCGGATTGCCCAACACCGGGGAGCTGTTTTTT.

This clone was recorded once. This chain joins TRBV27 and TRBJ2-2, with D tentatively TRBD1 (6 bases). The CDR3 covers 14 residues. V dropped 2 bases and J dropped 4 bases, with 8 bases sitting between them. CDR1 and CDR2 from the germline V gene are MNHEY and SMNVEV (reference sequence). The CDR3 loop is CASSLQGITGELFF. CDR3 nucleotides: TGTGCCAGCAGTTTACAGGGGATCACCGGGGAGCTGTTTTTT.

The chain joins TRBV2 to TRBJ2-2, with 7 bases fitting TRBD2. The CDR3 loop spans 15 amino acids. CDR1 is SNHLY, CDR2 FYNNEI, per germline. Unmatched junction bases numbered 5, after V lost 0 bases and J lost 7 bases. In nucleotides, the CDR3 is TGTGCCAGCAGTGAAGCAGATCGGGGGGTCGGGGAGCTGTTTTTT. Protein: CASSEADRGVGELFF.

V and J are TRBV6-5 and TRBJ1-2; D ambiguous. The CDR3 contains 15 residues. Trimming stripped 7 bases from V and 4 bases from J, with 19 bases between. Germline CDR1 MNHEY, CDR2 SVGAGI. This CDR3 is CASTTGQDRSYGYTF. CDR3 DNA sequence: TGTGCCAGCACCACCGGCCAGGATCGAAGCTATGGCTACACCTTC.

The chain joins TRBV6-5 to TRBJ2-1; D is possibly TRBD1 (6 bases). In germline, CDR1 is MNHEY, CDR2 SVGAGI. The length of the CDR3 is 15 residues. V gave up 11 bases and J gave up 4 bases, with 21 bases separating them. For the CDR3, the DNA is TGTGCCGTCACAGGGACCAAATTACCTTACAATGAGCAGTTCTTC. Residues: CAVTGTKLPYNEQFF.

Written as DNA, the CDR3 is TGCGCCAGCAGCCACGAGGACAGGAGAAACACCGGGGAGCTGTTTTTT. Residues: CASSHEDRRNTGELFF. This chain joins TRBV4-1 and TRBJ2-2; 7 positions match TRBD1. Trimming cost V 3 bases and J 2 bases; bases outside gene matches: 6. This CDR3 region has 16 residues. CDR1 is MGHRA, CDR2 YSYEKL, per germline.

The DNA for the CDR3 is TGTGCCAGCAGTCACTATACCCAACCCGAGGAGCTGTTTTTT. Translation gives CASSHYTQPEELFF. J is TRBJ2-2 and V is TRBV27, with D uncertain. The germline gives CDR1 MNHEY, CDR2 SMNVEV (reference sequence). Trimming took off 5 bases at V and 10 bases at J, with 17 bases between the two ends. The CDR3 spans 14 residues.

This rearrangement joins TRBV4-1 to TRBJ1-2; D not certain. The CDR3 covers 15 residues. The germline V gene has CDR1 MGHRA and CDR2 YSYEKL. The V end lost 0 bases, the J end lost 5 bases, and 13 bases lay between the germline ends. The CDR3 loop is CASSQDIGSPYGYTF. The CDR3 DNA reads TGCGCCAGCAGCCAAGATATAGGATCTCCTTATGGCTACACCTTC.

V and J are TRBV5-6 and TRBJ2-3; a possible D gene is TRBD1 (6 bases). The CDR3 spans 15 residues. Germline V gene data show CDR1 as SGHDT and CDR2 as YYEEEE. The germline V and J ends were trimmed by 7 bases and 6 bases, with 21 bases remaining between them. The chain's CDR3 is CASYPGQKRGDTQYF. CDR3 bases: TGTGCCAGCTATCCGGGACAAAAGAGGGGGGATACGCAGTATTTT.

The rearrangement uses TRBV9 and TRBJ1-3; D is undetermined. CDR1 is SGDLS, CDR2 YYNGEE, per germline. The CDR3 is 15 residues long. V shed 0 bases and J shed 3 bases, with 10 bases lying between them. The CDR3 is CASSVATGVGNTIYF. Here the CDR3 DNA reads TGTGCCAGCAGCGTAGCTACGGGTGTTGGAAACACCATATATTTT.

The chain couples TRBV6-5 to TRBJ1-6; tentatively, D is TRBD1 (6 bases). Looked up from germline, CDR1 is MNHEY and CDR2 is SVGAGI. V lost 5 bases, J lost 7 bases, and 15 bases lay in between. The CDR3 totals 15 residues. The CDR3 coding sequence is TGTGCCAGCAGTAAGTCGACAGGCCAAAATTCACCCCTCCACTTT. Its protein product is CASSKSTGQNSPLHF.

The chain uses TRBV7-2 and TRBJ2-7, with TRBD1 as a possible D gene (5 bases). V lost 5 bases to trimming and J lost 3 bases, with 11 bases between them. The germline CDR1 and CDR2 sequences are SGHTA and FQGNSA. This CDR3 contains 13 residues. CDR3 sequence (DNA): TGTGCCAGCAGCCCGAACCAGGGCTACGAGCAGTACTTC. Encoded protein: CASSPNQGYEQYF.

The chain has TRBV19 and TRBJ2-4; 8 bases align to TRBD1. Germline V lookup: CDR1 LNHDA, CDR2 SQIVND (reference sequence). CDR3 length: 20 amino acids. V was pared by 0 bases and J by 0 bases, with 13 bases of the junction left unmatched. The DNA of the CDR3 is TGTGCCAGTAGTATAGACGGTTCGATGACAGGGGATTTAGCCAAAAACATTCAGTACTTC. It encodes CASSIDGSMTGDLAKNIQYF.

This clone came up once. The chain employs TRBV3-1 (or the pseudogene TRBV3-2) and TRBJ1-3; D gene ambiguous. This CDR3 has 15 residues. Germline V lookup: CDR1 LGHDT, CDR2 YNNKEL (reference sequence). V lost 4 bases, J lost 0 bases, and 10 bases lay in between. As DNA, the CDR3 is TGTGCCAGCAGCCTGCGACTGGGCTCTGGAAACACCATATATTTT. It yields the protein CASSLRLGSGNTIYF.

CDR3 in amino acids: CASSLSGQNTDTQYF. The CDR3, as DNA: TGTGCCAGCAGCTTAAGTGGACAGAACACAGATACGCAGTATTTT. J is TRBJ2-3 and V is TRBV7-9; a weak D match, TRBD1 (6 bases). Germline CDR1 reads SEHNR; CDR2 reads FQNEAQ (reference sequence). This CDR3 has 15 amino acids. V lost 2 bases to trimming and J lost 2 bases, with 11 bases between them.

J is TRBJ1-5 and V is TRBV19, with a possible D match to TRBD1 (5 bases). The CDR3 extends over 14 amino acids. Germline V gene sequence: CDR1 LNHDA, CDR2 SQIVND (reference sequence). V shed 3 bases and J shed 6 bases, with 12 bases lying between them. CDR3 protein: CASSIQGDVQPQHF. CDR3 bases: TGTGCCAGTAGTATTCAAGGGGATGTTCAGCCCCAGCATTTT. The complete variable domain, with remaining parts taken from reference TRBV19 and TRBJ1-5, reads DGGITQSPKYLFRKEGQNVTLSCEQNLNHDAMYWYRQDPGQGLRLIYYSQIVNDFQKGDIAEGYSVSREKKESFPLTVTSAQKNPTAFYLCASSIQGDVQPQHFGDGTRLSIL.

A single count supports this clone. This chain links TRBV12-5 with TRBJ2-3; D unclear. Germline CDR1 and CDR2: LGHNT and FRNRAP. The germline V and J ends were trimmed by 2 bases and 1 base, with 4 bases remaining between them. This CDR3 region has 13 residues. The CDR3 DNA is TGTGCTAGTGGTTTGAGGGGCACAGATACGCAGTATTTT. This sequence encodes CASGLRGTDTQYF.

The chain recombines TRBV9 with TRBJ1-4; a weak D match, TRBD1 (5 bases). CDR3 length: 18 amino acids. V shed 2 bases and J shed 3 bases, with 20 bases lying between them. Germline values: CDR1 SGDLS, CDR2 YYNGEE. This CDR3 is CASSVGIWGRLANEKLFF. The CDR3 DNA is TGTGCCAGCAGCGTTGGTATATGGGGGAGGCTGGCTAATGAAAAACTGTTTTTT.

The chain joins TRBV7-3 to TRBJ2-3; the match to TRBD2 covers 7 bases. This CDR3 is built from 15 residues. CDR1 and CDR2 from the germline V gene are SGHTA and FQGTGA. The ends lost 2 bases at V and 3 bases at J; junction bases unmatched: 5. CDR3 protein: CASSLDGGGTDTQYF. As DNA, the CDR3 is TGTGCCAGCAGCTTAGACGGGGGAGGGACAGATACGCAGTATTTT.

This CDR3 is CASSPPLGTEGQPQHF. The DNA for the CDR3 is TGTGCCAGCTCACCACCTCTCGGAACAGAAGGTCAGCCCCAGCATTTT. J is TRBJ1-5 and V is TRBV18; D ambiguous. Trimming pared 0 bases from V and 6 bases from J, leaving 15 bases between. The germline CDR1 and CDR2 sequences are KGHSH and LQKENI. The CDR3 loop spans 16 amino acids.